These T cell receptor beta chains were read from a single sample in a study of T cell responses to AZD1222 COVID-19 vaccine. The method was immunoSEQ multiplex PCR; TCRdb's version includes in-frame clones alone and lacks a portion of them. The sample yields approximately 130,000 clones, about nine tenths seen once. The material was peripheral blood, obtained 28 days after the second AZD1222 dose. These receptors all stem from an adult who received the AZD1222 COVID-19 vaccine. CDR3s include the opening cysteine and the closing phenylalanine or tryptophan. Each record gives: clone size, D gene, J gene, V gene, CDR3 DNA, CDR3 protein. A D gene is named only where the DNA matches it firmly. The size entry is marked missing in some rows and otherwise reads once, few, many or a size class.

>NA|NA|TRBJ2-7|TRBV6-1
TGTGCCAGCAGTGAACCTGGGGGACCTACCTACGAGCAGTACTTC
CASSEPGGPTYEQYF
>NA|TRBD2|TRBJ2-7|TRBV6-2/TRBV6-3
TGTGCCAGCAGCACCTCGGTTGGACTAGCGGGGGTCCGGAACGAGCAGTACTTC
CASSTSVGLAGVRNEQYF
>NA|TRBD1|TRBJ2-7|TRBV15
TGTGCCACCAGCAGAGACGGACAGGGAGTCTACGAGCAGTACTTC
CATSRDGQGVYEQYF
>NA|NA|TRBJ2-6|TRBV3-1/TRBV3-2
TGTGCCAGCAGCCAAGACAGCTCTGGGGCCAACGTCCTGACTTTC
CASSQDSSGANVLTF
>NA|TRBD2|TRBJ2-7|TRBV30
TGTGCCTGGAGACGGACTAGCGGGGCCTACGAGCAGTACTTC
CAWRRTSGAYEQYF
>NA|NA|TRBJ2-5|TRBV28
TGTGCCAGCAGGGTGCGGCAAGAGACCCAGTACTTC
CASRVRQETQYF
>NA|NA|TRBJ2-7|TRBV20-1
TGCAGTGCTAGGAGGCCGTTGGAGCAGTACTTC
CSARRPLEQYF
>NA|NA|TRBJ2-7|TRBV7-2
TGTGCCAGCAGCTTCCGGACTGGCTACGAGCAGTACTTC
CASSFRTGYEQYF
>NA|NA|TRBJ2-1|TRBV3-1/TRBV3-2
TGTGCCAGCAGCCGAGAACCGGGACTCTCCTACAATGAGCAGTTCTTC
CASSREPGLSYNEQFF
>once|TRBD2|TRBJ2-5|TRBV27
TGTGCCAGCAGTTTTAGACTAGCGGGTCAAGAGACCCAGTACTTC
CASSFRLAGQETQYF